A single sample is the source of the 15 T cell receptor beta chains below, sequenced in a study of T-cell memory formation after mild COVID-19. TCRdb reanalysed the 5' RACE reads using MiXCR and keeps one entry per CDR3 protein. The sample contains around 200,000 distinct CDR3 sequences, 20% to 25% of which appear only once. The material sequenced was PBMCs or a T cell subset sorted from them (not recorded which). The receptors stem from an adult woman who had mild COVID-19 (a few samples of this study predate the infection). Cell type and time point are not known.

CDR3 loop: CSASPLKLGLDYNEQFF. The CDR3 DNA reads as TGCAGTGCTAGCCCGCTTAAATTGGGACTAGATTACAATGAGCAGTTCTTC. This chain links TRBV20-1 with TRBJ2-1; 8 bases map to TRBD2. Trimming took 3 bases from V and 4 from J; bases not matched to a gene: 14. Looked up from germline, CDR1 is DFQATT and CDR2 is SNEGSKA (reference sequence). The CDR3 runs to 17 residues.

The chain employs TRBV7-6 and TRBJ2-2; D might be TRBD1 (6 bases). The CDR3 contains 14 residues. The germline V and J ends were trimmed by 10 bases and 6 bases, with 18 bases remaining between them. Germline V CDR1 and CDR2: SGHVS, FNYEAQ. The CDR3 here is CATQGVGLAGELFF. The CDR3 bases are TGTGCCACACAGGGTGTCGGTCTTGCCGGGGAGCTGTTTTTT.

The V gene is TRBV12-3 or TRBV12-4, the J gene TRBJ1-2; D is unresolved. This CDR3 region has 14 residues. The V gene lost 3 bases and the J gene lost 8 bases, with 16 bases spanning the gap. The CDR3 here is CASSFSGSSPGYTF. The CDR3 DNA reads TGTGCCAGCAGTTTTTCGGGGTCGTCCCCCGGCTACACCTTC.

The gene calls are TRBV7-8 and TRBJ2-5; 10 nucleotides agree with TRBD2. The V gene end was trimmed by 3 bases and the J gene end by 5 bases; junction bases not matched to a gene: 6. CDR1 and CDR2 from the germline V gene are SGHVS and FQNEAQ. The CDR3 is 15 amino acids. CDR3 sequence (DNA): TGTGCCAGCAGCTTGGACCTAGCGGGGGCGGAGACCCAGTACTTC. Its translation: CASSLDLAGAETQYF.

Concerning this clonotype itself: At one end, the junction sequence differs from germline, possibly due to a read error. This sequence joins TRBV6-2 or TRBV6-3 and TRBJ1-1; a possible D gene is TRBD1 (6 bases). The length of the CDR3 is 13 residues. CDR1 is MNHEY and CDR2 is SVGEGT in the germline V gene. CDR3 coding DNA: TGTGCCATCAGTTCGGACAGGAACACTGAAGCTTTCTTT. Its protein product is CAISSDRNTEAFF.

This chain links TRBV9 with TRBJ1-1, with no clear D. The CDR3 has 15 amino acids. Germline assignment: CDR1 SGDLS and CDR2 YYNGEE. The V and J ends lost 0 bases and 4 bases respectively, with 13 bases between them. This chain's CDR3 is CASSVALDLGTEAFF. The CDR3 nucleotides are TGTGCCAGCAGCGTAGCTCTGGACCTCGGCACTGAAGCTTTCTTT.

This clonotype occurred a few times. The gene calls are TRBV2 and TRBJ1-1; D unresolved. The V and J ends lost 3 bases and 5 bases respectively, with 10 bases between them. This CDR3 is 13 amino acids long. Germline CDR1 and CDR2: SNHLY and FYNNEI. The CDR3 reads CASSDRAWTEAFF. CDR3 nucleotide sequence: TGTGCCAGCAGTGATCGGGCGTGGACTGAAGCTTTCTTT.

CDR3 in DNA: TGTGCCAGCAGGCTGCGATCCGGGGAGCTGTTTTTT. Translated: CASRLRSGELFF. The chain recombines TRBV12-3 or TRBV12-4 with TRBJ2-2; D uncertain. Trimming pared 6 bases from V and 6 bases from J, leaving 8 bases between. This CDR3 is 12 amino acids long.

The chain is built from TRBV2 and TRBJ2-5; 10 bases map to TRBD2. Trimming took 3 bases from V and 4 from J; bases not matched to a gene: 2. Per the germline V gene, CDR1 is SNHLY and CDR2 is FYNNEI. The CDR3 has 14 residues. In nucleotides, the CDR3 is TGTGCCAGCAGTGATCTAGCGGGGGCAGAGACCCAGTACTTC. Its protein product is CASSDLAGAETQYF. Based on the CDR3 plus reference TRBV2 and TRBJ2-5, the full variable domain is EPEVTQTPSHQVTQMGQEVILRCVPISNHLYFYWYRQILGQKVEFLVSFYNNEISEKSEIFDDQFSVERPDGSNFTLKIRSTKLEDSAMYFCASSDLAGAETQYFGPGTRLLVL.

The rearrangement joins TRBV5-1 to TRBJ2-3; 11 bases match TRBD1. V was clipped by 3 bases and J by 0 bases; unmatched bases: 6. The germline V gene encodes CDR1 SGHRS and CDR2 YFSETQ. CDR3 length equals 17 residues. The CDR3 region has the DNA TGCGCCAGCAGCTCTCCGGGACAGGGGGTTAGCACAGATACGCAGTATTTT. Amino acid sequence: CASSSPGQGVSTDTQYF.

V and J are TRBV7-2 and TRBJ2-1; D call uncertain. The CDR3 covers 13 residues. Germline CDR1 reads SGHTA; CDR2 reads FQGNSA. The ends were cut back, 5 bases at V and 4 bases at J, with 9 bases in the middle. The CDR3 nucleotides read TGTGCCAGCAGCCCCCCGAATTACAATGAGCAGTTCTTC. The encoded protein is CASSPPNYNEQFF. Complete variable domain (other parts from reference TRBV7-2 and TRBJ2-1): GAGVSQSPSNKVTEKGKDVELRCDPISGHTALYWYRQSLGQGLEFLIYFQGNSAPDKSGLPSDRFSAERTGGSVSTLTIQRTQQEDSAVYLCASSPPNYNEQFFGPGTRLTVL.

The gene calls are TRBV4-3 and TRBJ2-5; D ambiguous. Germline assignment: CDR1 LGHNA and CDR2 YSLEER. This CDR3 has 15 amino acids. V lost 4 bases and J lost 5, with 17 bases in between. In nucleotides, the CDR3 is TGCGCCAGCAGCCCGAGCCACACACTTTCGGAGACCCAGTACTTC. It codes for CASSPSHTLSETQYF.

V is TRBV4-3 and J is TRBJ2-2; no clear D gene. Germline CDR1 and CDR2: LGHNA and YSLEER. This CDR3 is built from 13 residues. V lost 3 bases and J lost 7, with 9 bases in between. CDR3 coding DNA: TGCGCCAGCAGCCACGACCGCAACGGGGAGCTGTTTTTT. Translating it yields CASSHDRNGELFF.

This clonotype has at least ten counts. This chain uses TRBV7-9 with TRBJ2-7; 8 bases align to TRBD2. CDR1 is SEHNR, CDR2 FQNEAQ, per germline (reference sequence). CDR3 length: 15 amino acids. V lost 5 bases, J lost 1 base, and 7 bases stayed unmatched. CDR3 sequence: CASSHSGLGSYEQYF. DNA of the CDR3: TGTGCCAGCAGCCACTCGGGACTAGGGTCCTACGAGCAGTACTTC.

This clonotype has only a few counts. The chain uses TRBV4-3 and TRBJ2-3; no clear D. The CDR3 runs 14 residues. Looked up from germline, CDR1 is LGHNA and CDR2 is YSLEER. The ends were cut back, 2 bases at V and 4 bases at J, with 10 bases in the middle. CDR3: CASSQIRTPDTQYF. DNA for the CDR3: TGCGCCAGCAGCCAAATCCGGACCCCAGATACGCAGTATTTT.